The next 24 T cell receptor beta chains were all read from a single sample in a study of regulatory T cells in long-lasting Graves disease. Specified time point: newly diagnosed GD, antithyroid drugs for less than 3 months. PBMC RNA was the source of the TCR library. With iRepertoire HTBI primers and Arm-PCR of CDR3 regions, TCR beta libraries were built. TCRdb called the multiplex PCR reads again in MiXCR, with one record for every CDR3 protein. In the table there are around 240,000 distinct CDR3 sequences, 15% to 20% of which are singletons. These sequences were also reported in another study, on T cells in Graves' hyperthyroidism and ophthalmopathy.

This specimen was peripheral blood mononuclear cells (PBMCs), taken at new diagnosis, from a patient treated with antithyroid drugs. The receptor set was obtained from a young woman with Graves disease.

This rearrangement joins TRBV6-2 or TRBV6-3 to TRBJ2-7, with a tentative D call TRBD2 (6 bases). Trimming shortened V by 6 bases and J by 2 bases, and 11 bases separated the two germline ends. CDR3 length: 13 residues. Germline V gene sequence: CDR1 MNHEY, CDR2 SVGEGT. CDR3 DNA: TGTGCCAGCAGGACGGGGGAGACCTACGAGCAGTACTTC. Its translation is CASRTGETYEQYF.

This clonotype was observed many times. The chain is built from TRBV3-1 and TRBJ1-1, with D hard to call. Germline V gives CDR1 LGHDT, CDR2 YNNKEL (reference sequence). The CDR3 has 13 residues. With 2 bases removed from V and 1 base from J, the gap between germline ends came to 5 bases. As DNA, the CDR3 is TGTGCCAGCAGCCAAAACACGAACACTGAAGCTTTCTTT. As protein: CASSQNTNTEAFF.

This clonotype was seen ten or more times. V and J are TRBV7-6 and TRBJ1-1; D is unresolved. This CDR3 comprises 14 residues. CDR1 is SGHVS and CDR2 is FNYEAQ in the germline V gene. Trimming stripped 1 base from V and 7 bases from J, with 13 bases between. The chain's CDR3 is CASSLGSGPSEAFF. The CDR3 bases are TGTGCCAGCAGCTTAGGTAGCGGACCGAGTGAAGCTTTCTTT.

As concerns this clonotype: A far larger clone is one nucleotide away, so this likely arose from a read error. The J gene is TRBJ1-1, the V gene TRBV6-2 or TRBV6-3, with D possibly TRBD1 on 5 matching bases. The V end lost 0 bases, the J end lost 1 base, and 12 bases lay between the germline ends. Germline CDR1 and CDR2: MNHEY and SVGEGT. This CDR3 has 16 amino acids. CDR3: CASSYSGGDGNTEAFF. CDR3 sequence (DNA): TGTGCCAGCAGTTACTCGGGGGGGGACGGGAACACTGAAGCTTTCTTT.

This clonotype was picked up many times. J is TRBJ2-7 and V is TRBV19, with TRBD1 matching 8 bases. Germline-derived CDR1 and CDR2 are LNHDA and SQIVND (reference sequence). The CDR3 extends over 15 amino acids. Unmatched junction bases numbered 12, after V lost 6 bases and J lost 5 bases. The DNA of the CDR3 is TGTGCCAGTAGCTTCCCGGGACAGGAAATCAACGAGCAGTACTTC. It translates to CASSFPGQEINEQYF.

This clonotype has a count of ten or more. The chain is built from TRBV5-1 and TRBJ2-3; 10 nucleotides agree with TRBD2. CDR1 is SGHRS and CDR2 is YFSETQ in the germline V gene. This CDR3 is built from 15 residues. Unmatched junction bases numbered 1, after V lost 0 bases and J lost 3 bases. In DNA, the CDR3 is TGCGCCAGCAGCTTGGTACTAGCGGGGACAGATACGCAGTATTTT. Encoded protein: CASSLVLAGTDTQYF.

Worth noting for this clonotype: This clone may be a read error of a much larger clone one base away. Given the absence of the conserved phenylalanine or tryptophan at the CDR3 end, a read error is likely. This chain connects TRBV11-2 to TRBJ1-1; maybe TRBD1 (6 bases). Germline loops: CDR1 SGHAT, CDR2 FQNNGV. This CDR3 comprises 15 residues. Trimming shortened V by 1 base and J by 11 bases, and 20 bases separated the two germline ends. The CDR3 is CASSLVAEVTGPAFY. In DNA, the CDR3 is TGTGCCAGCAGCTTAGTCGCAGAAGTGACAGGCCCTGCTTTCTAT.

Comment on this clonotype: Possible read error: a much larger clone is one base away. CDR3 amino acids: CASSITVPYEQFF. Written as DNA, the CDR3 is TGTGCCAGCAGCATCACAGTGCCCTACGAGCAGTTCTTC. The chain employs TRBV7-2 and TRBJ2-1; D not resolved. Per the germline V gene, CDR1 is SGHTA and CDR2 is FQGNSA. V was clipped by 5 bases and J by 10 bases, with 15 bases between them. CDR3 length equals 13 residues.

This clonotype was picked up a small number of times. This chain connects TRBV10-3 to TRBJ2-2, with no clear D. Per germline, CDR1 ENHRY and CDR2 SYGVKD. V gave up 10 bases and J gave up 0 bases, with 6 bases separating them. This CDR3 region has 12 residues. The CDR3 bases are TGTGCCACCGGATCGAACACCGGGGAGCTGTTTTTT. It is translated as CATGSNTGELFF.

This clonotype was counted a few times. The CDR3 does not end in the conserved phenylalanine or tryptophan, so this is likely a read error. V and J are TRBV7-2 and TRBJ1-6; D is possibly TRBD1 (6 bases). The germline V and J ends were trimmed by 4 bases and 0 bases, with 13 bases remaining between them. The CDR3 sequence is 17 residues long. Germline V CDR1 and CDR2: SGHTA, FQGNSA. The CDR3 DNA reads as TGTGCCAGCAGCTCGGGGGCCGCGAGCTCCTATAATTCACCCCTCCACCTT. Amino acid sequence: CASSSGAASSYNSPLHL.

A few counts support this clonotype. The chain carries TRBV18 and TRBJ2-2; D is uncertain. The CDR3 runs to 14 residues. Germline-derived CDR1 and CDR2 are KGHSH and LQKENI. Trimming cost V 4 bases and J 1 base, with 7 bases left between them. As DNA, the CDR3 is TGTGCCAGCTCACAAAAGGGGAACACCGGGGAGCTGTTTTTT. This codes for CASSQKGNTGELFF.

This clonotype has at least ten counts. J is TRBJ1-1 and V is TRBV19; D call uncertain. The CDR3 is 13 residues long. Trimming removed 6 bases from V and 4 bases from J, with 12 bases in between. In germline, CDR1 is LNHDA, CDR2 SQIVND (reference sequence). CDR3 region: CASREVRLTEAFF. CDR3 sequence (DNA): TGTGCCAGTAGGGAAGTAAGACTCACTGAAGCTTTCTTT.

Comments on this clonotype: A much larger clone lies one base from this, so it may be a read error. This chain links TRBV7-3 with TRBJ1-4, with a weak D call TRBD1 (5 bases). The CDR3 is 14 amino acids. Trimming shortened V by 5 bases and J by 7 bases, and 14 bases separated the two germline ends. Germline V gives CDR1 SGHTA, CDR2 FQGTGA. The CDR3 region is CASSPDTSIEKLFF. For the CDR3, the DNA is TGTGCCAGCAGCCCGGACACCTCGATTGAAAAACTGTTTTTT.

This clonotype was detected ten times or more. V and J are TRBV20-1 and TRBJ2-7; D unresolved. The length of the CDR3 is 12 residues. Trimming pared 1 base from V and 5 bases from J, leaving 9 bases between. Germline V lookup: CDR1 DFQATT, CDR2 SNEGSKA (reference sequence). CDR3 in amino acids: CSARGSADEQYF. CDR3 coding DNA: TGCAGTGCTAGAGGCTCTGCCGACGAGCAGTACTTC.

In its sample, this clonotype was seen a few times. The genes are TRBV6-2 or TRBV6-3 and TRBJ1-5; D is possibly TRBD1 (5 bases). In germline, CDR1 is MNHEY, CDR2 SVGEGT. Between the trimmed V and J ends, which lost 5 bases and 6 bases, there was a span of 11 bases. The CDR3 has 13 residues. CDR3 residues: CASSTQVVQPQHF. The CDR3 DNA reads TGTGCCAGCAGTACACAGGTCGTTCAGCCCCAGCATTTT.

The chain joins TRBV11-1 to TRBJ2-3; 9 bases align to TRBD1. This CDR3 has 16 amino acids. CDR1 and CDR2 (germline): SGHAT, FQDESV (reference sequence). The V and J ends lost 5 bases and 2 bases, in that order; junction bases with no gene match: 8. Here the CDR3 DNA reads TGTGCCAGCAGCGATACCGGGACAGGGCACACAGATACGCAGTATTTT. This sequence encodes CASSDTGTGHTDTQYF.

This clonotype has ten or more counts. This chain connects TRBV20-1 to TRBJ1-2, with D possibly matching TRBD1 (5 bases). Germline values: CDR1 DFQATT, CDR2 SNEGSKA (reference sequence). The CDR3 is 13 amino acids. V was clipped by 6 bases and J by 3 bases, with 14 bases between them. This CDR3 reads CSAPGGVDYGYTF. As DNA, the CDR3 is TGCAGTGCCCCGGGAGGGGTCGACTATGGCTACACCTTC.

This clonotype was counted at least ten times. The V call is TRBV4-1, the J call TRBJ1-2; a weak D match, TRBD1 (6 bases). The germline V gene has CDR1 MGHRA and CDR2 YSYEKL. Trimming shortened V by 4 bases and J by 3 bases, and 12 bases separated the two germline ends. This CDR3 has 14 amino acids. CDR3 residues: CASSLGGMDYGYTF. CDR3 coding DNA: TGCGCCAGCAGCCTAGGGGGAATGGACTATGGCTACACCTTC.

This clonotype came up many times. The CDR3 reads CAIRSAPGQSSGNTIYF. The DNA for the CDR3 is TGTGCCATCAGATCCGCCCCGGGACAGAGCTCTGGAAACACCATATATTTT. The V call is TRBV10-3, the J call TRBJ1-3, with 7 nucleotides matching TRBD1. Germline V gene data show CDR1 as ENHRY and CDR2 as SYGVKD. V shed 6 bases, J shed 0 bases, and the junction held 11 bases outside the gene matches. This CDR3 has 17 residues.

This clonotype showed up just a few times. The chain's CDR3 is CGSLGGTEAFF. As DNA, the CDR3 is TGCGGCTCGCTGGGGGGCACTGAAGCTTTCTTT. The V gene is TRBV4-1, the J gene TRBJ1-1; D may be TRBD1 (5 bases). The germline V gene has CDR1 MGHRA and CDR2 YSYEKL. The CDR3 covers 11 residues.

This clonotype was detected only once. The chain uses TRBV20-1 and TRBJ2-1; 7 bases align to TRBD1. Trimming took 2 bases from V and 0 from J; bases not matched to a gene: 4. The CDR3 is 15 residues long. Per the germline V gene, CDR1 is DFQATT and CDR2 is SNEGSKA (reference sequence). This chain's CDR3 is CSARRDRSSYNEQFF. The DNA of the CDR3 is TGCAGTGCTAGAAGGGACAGAAGCTCCTACAATGAGCAGTTCTTC.

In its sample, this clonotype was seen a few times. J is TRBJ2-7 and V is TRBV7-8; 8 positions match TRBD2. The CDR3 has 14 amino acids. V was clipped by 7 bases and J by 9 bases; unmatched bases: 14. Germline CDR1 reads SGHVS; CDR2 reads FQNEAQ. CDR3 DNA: TGTGCCAGCACCCCGCGGGGGGCGAAGGACGGGCAGTACTTC. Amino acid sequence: CASTPRGAKDGQYF.

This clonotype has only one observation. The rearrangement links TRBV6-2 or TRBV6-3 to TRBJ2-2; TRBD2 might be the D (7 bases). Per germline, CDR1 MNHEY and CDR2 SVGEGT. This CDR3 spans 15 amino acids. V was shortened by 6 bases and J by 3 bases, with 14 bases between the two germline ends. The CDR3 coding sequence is TGTGCCAGCAGGAGGGGGGGCTCCGACACCGGGGAGCTGTTTTTT. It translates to CASRRGGSDTGELFF.

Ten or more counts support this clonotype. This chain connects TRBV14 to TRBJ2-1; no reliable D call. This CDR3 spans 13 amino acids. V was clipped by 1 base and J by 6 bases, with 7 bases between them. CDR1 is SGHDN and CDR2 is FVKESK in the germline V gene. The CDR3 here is CASSQVVGNEQFF. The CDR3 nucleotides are TGTGCCAGCAGCCAAGTCGTCGGCAATGAGCAGTTCTTC. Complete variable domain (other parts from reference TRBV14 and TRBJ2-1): EAGVTQFPSHSVIEKGQTVTLRCDPISGHDNLYWYRRVMGKEIKFLLHFVKESKQDESGMPNNRFLAERTGGTYSTLKVQPAELEDSGVYFCASSQVVGNEQFFGPGTRLTVL.